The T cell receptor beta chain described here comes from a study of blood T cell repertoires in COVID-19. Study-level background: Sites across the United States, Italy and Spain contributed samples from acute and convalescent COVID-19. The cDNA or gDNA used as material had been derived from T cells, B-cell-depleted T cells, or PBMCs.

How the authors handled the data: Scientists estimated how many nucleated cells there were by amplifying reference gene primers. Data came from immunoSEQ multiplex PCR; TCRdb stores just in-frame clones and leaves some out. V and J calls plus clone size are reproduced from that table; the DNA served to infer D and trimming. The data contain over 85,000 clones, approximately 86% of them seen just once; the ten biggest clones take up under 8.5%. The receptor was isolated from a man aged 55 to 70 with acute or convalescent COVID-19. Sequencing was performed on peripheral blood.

CDR3 DNA: TGTGCCAGCAGTTACTCGACAGCGGGGGCCCCTAATGAGCAGTTCTTC. Protein: CASSYSTAGAPNEQFF. The chain employs TRBV6-5 and TRBJ2-1; 8 nucleotides line up with TRBD2. The CDR3 runs 16 residues. After removal of 0 bases from V and 7 bases from J, the junction contained 8 bases not matched to a gene. Germline V gives CDR1 MNHEY, CDR2 SVGAGI.